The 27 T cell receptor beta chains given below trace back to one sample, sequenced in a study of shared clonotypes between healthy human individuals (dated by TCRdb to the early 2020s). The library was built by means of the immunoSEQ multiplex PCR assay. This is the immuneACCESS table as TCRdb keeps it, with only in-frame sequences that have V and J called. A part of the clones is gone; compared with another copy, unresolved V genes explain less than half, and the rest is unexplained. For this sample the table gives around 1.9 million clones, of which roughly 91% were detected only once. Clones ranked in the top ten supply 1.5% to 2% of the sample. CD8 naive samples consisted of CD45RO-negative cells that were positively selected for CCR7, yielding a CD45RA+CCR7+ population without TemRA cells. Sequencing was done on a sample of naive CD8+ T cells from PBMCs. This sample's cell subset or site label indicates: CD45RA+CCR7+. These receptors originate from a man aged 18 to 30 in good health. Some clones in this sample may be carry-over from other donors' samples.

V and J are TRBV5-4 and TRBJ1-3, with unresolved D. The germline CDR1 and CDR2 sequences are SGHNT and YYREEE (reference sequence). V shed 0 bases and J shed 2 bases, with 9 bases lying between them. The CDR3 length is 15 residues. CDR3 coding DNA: TGTGCCAGCAGCTTGGGGACTCACCCTGGAAACACCATATATTTT. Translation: CASSLGTHPGNTIYF.

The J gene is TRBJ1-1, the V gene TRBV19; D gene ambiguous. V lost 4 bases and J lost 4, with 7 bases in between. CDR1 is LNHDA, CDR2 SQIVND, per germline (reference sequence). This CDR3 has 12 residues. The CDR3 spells CASSNLRTEAFF. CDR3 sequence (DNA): TGTGCCAGTAGTAACCTCCGCACTGAAGCTTTCTTT.

CDR3 in amino acids: CASSYSPSYTEAFF. CDR3 DNA: TGTGCCAGCAGTTACTCCCCCAGCTACACTGAAGCTTTCTTT. The chain employs TRBV6-5 and TRBJ1-1; D is undetermined. This CDR3 is built from 14 residues. V lost 0 bases and J lost 3, with 8 bases in between. CDR1 MNHEY and CDR2 SVGAGI come from the germline V gene.

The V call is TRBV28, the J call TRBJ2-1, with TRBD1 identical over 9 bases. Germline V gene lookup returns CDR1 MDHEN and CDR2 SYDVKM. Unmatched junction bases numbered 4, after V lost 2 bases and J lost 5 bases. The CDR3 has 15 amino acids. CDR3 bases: TGTGCCAGCAGTTTAACCAGGACAGGGGACAATGAGCAGTTCTTC. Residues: CASSLTRTGDNEQFF.

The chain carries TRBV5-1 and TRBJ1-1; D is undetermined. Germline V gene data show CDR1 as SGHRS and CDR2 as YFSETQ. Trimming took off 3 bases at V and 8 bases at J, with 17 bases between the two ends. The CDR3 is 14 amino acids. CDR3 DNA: TGCGCCAGCAGCTCGCCGGCATCCCATGGGGAAGCTTTCTTT. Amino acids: CASSSPASHGEAFF.

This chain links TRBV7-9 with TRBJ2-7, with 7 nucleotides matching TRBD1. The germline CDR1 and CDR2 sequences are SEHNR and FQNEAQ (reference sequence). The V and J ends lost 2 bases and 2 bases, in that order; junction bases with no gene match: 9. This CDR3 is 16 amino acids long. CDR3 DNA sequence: TGTGCCAGCAGCTTACGGACAGGAGCCAACCCCTACGAGCAGTACTTC. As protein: CASSLRTGANPYEQYF.

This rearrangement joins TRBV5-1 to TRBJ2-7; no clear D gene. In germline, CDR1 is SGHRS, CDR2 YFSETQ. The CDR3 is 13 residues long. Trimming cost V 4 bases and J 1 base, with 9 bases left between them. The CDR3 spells CASSPGMSYEQYF. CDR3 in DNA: TGCGCCAGCAGCCCTGGTATGTCCTACGAGCAGTACTTC.

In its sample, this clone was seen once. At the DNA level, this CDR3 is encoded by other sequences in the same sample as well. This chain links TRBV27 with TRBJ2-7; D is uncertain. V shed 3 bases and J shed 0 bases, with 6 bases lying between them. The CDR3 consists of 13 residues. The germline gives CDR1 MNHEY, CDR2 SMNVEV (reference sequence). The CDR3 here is CASSFSASYEQYF. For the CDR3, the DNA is TGTGCCAGCAGTTTCTCCGCCTCCTACGAGCAGTACTTC.

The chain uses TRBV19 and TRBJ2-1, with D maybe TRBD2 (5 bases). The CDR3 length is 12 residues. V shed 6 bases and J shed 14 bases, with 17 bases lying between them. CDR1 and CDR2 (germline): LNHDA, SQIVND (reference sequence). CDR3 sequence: CASRGGAPEEFF. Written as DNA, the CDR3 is TGTGCCAGTAGAGGAGGCGCCCCGGAGGAGTTCTTC.

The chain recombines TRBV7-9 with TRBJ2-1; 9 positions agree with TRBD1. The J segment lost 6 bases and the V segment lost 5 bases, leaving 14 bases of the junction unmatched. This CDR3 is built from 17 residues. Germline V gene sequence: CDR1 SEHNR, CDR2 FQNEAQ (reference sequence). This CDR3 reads CASSKTGGTKRGNEQFF. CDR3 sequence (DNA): TGTGCCAGCAGCAAAACAGGGGGCACCAAGAGGGGCAATGAGCAGTTCTTC.

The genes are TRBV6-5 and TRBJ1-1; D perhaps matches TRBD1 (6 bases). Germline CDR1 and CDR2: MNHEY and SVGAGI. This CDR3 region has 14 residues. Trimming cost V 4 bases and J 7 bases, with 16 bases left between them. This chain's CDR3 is CASSFRGGVGEAFF. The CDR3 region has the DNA TGTGCCAGCAGTTTCCGAGGGGGGGTTGGTGAAGCTTTCTTT.

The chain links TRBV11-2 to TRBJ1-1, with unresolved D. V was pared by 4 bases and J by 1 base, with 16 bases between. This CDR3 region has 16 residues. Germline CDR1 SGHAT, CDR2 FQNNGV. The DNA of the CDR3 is TGTGCCAGCAGCTCGACTCCCAATTTCGGGAACACTGAAGCTTTCTTT. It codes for CASSSTPNFGNTEAFF.

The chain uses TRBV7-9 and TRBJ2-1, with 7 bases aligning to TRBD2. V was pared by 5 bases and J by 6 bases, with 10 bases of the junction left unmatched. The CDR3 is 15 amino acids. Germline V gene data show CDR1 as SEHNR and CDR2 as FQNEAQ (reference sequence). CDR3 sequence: CASSDSLSGLNEQFF. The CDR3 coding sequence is TGTGCCAGCAGCGACAGCCTTAGCGGGCTCAATGAGCAGTTCTTC.

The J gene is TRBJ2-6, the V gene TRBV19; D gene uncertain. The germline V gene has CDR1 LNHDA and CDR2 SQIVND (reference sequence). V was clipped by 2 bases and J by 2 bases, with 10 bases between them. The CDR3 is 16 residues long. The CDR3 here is CASSIIQLAGANVLTF. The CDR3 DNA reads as TGTGCCAGTAGTATAATACAGCTGGCTGGGGCCAACGTCCTGACTTTC.

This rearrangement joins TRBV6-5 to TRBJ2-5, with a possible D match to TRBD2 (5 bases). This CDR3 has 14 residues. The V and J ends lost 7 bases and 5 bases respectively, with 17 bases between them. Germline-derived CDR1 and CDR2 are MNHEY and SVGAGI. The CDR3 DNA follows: TGTGCCAGCATGATTGGGTCGTCGGGGGAGACCCAGTACTTC. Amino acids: CASMIGSSGETQYF.

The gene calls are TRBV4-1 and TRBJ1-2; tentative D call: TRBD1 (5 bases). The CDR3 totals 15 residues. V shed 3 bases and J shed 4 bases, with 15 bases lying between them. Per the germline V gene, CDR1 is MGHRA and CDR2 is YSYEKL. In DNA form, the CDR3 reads TGCGCCAGCAGCCAGGGGGTGGGGATGAGCTATGGCTACACCTTC. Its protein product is CASSQGVGMSYGYTF.

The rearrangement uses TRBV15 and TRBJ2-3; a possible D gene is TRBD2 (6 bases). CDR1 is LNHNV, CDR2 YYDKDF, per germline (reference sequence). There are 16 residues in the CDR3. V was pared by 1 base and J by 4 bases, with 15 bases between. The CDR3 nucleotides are TGTGCCACCAGCAGAGTCCGGGGGTTTCTTGCAGATACGCAGTATTTT. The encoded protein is CATSRVRGFLADTQYF.

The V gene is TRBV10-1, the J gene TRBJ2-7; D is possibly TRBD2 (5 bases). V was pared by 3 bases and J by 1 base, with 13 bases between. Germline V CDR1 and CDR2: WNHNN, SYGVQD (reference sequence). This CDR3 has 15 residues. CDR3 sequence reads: CASSDGEIGSYEQYF. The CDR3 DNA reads TGCGCCAGCAGTGACGGGGAAATCGGATCCTACGAGCAGTACTTC.

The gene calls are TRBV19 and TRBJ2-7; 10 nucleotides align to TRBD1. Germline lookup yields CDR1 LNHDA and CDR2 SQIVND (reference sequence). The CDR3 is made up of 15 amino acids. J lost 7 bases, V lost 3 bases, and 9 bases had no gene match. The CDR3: CASSISGTGALEQYF. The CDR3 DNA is TGTGCCAGTAGTATTTCGGGGACAGGGGCGCTAGAGCAGTACTTC.

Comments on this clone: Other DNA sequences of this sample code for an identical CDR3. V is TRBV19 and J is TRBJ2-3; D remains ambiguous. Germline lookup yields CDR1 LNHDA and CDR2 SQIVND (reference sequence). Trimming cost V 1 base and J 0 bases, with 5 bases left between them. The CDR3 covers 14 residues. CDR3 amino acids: CASSIGQSTDTQYF. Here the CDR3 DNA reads TGTGCCAGTAGTATAGGCCAGAGCACAGATACGCAGTATTTT.

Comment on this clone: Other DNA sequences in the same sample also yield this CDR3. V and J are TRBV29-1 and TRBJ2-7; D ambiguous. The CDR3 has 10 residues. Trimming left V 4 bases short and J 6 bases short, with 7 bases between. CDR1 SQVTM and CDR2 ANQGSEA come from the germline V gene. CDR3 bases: TGCAGCGTTGGGGGTTCCGAGCAGTACTTC. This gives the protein CSVGGSEQYF.

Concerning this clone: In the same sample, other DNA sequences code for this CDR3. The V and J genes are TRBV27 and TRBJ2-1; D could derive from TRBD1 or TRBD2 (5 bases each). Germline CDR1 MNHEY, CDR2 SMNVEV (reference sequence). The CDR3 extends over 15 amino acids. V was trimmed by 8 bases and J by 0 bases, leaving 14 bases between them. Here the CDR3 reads CASSPGPSSYNEQFF. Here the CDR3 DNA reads TGTGCCAGCTCCCCGGGACCGAGCTCCTACAATGAGCAGTTCTTC.

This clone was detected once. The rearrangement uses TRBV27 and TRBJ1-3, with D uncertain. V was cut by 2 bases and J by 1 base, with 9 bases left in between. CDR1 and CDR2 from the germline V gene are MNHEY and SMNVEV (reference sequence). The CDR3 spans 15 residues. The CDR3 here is CASSLRLGSGNTIYF. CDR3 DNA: TGTGCCAGCAGTTTACGCTTAGGGTCTGGAAACACCATATATTTT.

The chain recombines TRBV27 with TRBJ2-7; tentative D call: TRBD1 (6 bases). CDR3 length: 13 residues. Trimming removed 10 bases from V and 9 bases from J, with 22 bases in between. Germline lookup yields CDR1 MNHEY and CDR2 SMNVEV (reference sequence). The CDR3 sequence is CATSRTGLHGQYF. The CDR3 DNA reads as TGTGCCACCTCCCGTACAGGGCTCCACGGGCAGTACTTC.

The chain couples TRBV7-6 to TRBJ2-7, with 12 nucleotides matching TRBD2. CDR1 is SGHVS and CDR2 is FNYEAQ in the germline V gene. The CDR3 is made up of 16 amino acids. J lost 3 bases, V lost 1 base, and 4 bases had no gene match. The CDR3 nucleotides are TGTGCCAGCAGCTTAGAACTAGCGGGAGGTAACTACGAGCAGTACTTC. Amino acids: CASSLELAGGNYEQYF.

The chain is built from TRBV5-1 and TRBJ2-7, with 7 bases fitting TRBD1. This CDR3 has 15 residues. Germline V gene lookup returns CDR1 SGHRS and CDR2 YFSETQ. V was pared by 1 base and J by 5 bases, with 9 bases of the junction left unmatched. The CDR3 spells CASSLRGQFNHEQYF. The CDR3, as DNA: TGCGCCAGCAGCTTGAGGGGACAGTTTAACCACGAGCAGTACTTC.

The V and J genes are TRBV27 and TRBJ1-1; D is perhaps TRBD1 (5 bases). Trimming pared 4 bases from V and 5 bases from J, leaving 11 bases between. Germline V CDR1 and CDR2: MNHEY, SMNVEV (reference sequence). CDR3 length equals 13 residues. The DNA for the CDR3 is TGTGCCAGCAGTTCAGGGAGTTGGACTGAAGCTTTCTTT. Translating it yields CASSSGSWTEAFF.